Following are 13 T cell receptor beta chains from one sample sequenced in a study of cytomegalovirus exposure and HLA in healthy donors. Primers: 60 Vbeta forward and 13 Jbeta reverse. Profiled with immunoSEQ multiplex PCR; TCRdb holds only in-frame clones, not every one. The sample shows approximately 160,000 clones, more than 70% of them seen only once. Specimen: PBMCs. The origin of the receptors is a boy aged 2 to 10 in good health and CMV-seronegative.

The chain recombines TRBV10-3 with TRBJ2-3; 9 nucleotides agree with TRBD1. The CDR3 runs to 16 residues. The trim removed 2 bases at V and 2 bases at J, leaving 5 bases unmatched. CDR1 is ENHRY and CDR2 is SYGVKD in the germline V gene. The CDR3 spells CAISEPGQGITDTQYF. For the CDR3, the DNA is TGTGCCATCAGTGAGCCGGGACAGGGTATCACAGATACGCAGTATTTT.

This clone was observed a few times. The chain joins TRBV4-1 to TRBJ1-3; D may be TRBD1 (6 bases). This CDR3 comprises 16 residues. Trimming removed 4 bases from V and 0 bases from J, with 13 bases in between. CDR1 is MGHRA, CDR2 YSYEKL, per germline. The DNA of the CDR3 is TGCGCCAGCAGCCCCTACAGGGAAAGCTCTGGAAACACCATATATTTT. It codes for CASSPYRESSGNTIYF.

This chain uses TRBV4-1 with TRBJ2-1, with D possibly matching TRBD2 (6 bases). V gave up 0 bases and J gave up 2 bases, with 14 bases separating them. The length of the CDR3 is 17 residues. Germline-derived CDR1 and CDR2 are MGHRA and YSYEKL. Written as DNA, the CDR3 is TGCGCCAGCAGCCAAGAAAGCGCCAGCGGGCCCTACAATGAGCAGTTCTTC. It translates to CASSQESASGPYNEQFF.

J is TRBJ2-1 and V is TRBV30, with TRBD1 as a possible D gene (6 bases). The CDR3 runs to 13 residues. V was shortened by 2 bases and J by 4 bases, with 9 bases between the two germline ends. Germline values: CDR1 GTSNPN, CDR2 SVGIG (reference sequence). CDR3 protein: CAWSPGQYNEQFF. CDR3 bases: TGTGCCTGGAGTCCCGGACAGTACAATGAGCAGTTCTTC.

The CDR3 loop is CASSLEEDGYTF. In nucleotides, the CDR3 is TGTGCCAGCAGCTTGGAGGAGGATGGCTACACCTTC. The chain joins TRBV5-6 to TRBJ1-2, with D hard to call. The V and J ends lost 0 bases and 6 bases respectively, with 6 bases between them. Germline-derived CDR1 and CDR2 are SGHDT and YYEEEE. The CDR3 runs 12 residues.

The chain carries TRBV29-1 and TRBJ2-2; no firm D call. Germline CDR1 and CDR2: SQVTM and ANQGSEA. The V end lost 2 bases, the J end lost 6 bases, and 10 bases lay between the germline ends. There are 13 residues in the CDR3. The CDR3 region is CSVEKGVPGELFF. The CDR3 coding sequence is TGCAGCGTTGAAAAAGGAGTCCCCGGGGAGCTGTTTTTT.

Of note for this clone: Other DNA sequences within the sample encode an identical CDR3. V is TRBV6-1 and J is TRBJ2-1; TRBD2 matches 9 bases. The CDR3 loop spans 15 amino acids. Germline lookup yields CDR1 MNHNS and CDR2 SASEGT. V dropped 2 bases and J dropped 1; count of bases not matched to a gene: 0. The CDR3 reads CASSELAGSYNEQFF. CDR3 nucleotide sequence: TGTGCCAGCAGTGAACTAGCGGGATCCTACAATGAGCAGTTCTTC.

The chain carries TRBV6-5 and TRBJ2-7; 9 bases are shared with TRBD2. The CDR3 is 16 amino acids. The V segment lost 0 bases and the J segment 6 bases; nucleotides outside the gene matches: 9. Germline V CDR1 and CDR2: MNHEY, SVGAGI. For the CDR3, the DNA is TGTGCCAGCAGTTACTCAGCGGGAGGCCGGATCGCCGAGCAGTACTTC. Protein sequence: CASSYSAGGRIAEQYF.

In DNA form, the CDR3 reads TGTGCCAGCAGCTGGACCGAAGGGGGCTACAATGAGCAGTTCTTC. Encoded protein: CASSWTEGGYNEQFF. The chain recombines TRBV7-3 with TRBJ2-1; possibly TRBD1 for D (6 bases). Germline values: CDR1 SGHTA, CDR2 FQGTGA. Trimming left V 4 bases short and J 3 bases short, with 13 bases between. The length of the CDR3 is 15 residues.

The chain recombines TRBV6-1 with TRBJ2-4, with TRBD2 as a possible D gene (5 bases). The CDR3 contains 12 residues. V lost 7 bases to trimming and J lost 8 bases, with 12 bases between them. Germline V lookup: CDR1 MNHNS, CDR2 SASEGT. In nucleotides, the CDR3 is TGTGCCAGCAAGGGAGACATCTACATTCAGTACTTC. Its translation is CASKGDIYIQYF.

This chain joins TRBV6-5 and TRBJ2-1, with 8 bases matching TRBD1. Germline trimming cut 6 bases from V and 9 bases from J; bases unmatched to any gene: 4. Germline values: CDR1 MNHEY, CDR2 SVGAGI. There are 12 residues in the CDR3. The CDR3, as DNA: TGTGCCAGCAGATCTACAGGGGGTGAGCAGTTCTTC. Amino acid sequence: CASRSTGGEQFF.

The table lists this clone with a count of one. The chain carries TRBV10-3 and TRBJ2-7, with a tentative D call TRBD2 (5 bases). Trimming shortened V by 8 bases and J by 2 bases, and 7 bases separated the two germline ends. The CDR3 is made up of 11 amino acids. Looked up from germline, CDR1 is ENHRY and CDR2 is SYGVKD. In DNA, the CDR3 is TGTGCCATCGGACTGGCCTACGAGCAGTACTTC. Its protein is CAIGLAYEQYF.

The chain uses TRBV4-1 and TRBJ2-5; TRBD1 matches 9 bases. Germline V gives CDR1 MGHRA, CDR2 YSYEKL. V was clipped by 2 bases and J by 5 bases; unmatched bases: 6. The length of the CDR3 is 15 residues. CDR3 loop: CASSQSGQGRETQYF. In DNA form, the CDR3 reads TGCGCCAGCAGCCAATCAGGACAGGGGCGCGAGACCCAGTACTTC.